This T cell receptor (beta chain) was obtained from a study of circulating and synovial CD4+ cells in juvenile arthritis (dated by TCRdb to 2013 to 2016). Looking at the study overall: Within each patient, the study compared the TCRbeta CDR3 repertoires of three groups: circulating HLA-DR+ CD4 T cells, bulk blood CD4 T cells, and synovial CD4 T cells. Repertoire sequencing was performed with the aim of confirming enrichment of synovial clonotypes in a circulating synovial-like CD4 T cell subset.

Libraries came from the immunoSEQ multiplex PCR assay. TCRbeta CDR3 sequencing was carried out by an external provider as a commercial service. The authors' analysis ran thus. The analyses used productive nucleotide sequences together with amino acid sequences obtained by in silico translation. To equalise sample size, diversity was assessed as Renyi entropy across alpha values by taking the median of 200 repeated subsamples. For clustering, the distance between each pair of repertoires was computed as one minus the Chao-modified Jaccard index, which corrected for under-sampling. Frequency-weighted overlap with synovial clonotypes was computed over 200 sample sizes, 200 draws without replacement each, and reported at the smaller sample's size. TCRdb re-hosts the immuneACCESS table, in-frame sequences only. Its copies lack some clones; in the studies checked, an unresolved V gene accounts for under half of them, and the cause for the rest is not known. The V and J calls and clone size were taken over from that table, and D and trimming were inferred from the DNA. Across this sample there are over 30,000 clones, with roughly 95% seen only once. The ten largest clones take up 0.15% to 0.2% of the sample.

Paper-wide results and their limitations: Circulating pathogenic-like lymphocytes were found to cluster with synovial T cells, and a substantially higher fraction of CDR3 sequences was shared with synovium by circulating pathogenic-like lymphocytes than by bulk blood. Because T cell genome counts in CPL samples and bulk blood CD4 samples differed by at least an order of magnitude, sample-size effects were addressed. Because overlap with synovium rose as sequencing depth increased, the measured fractions of shared clonotypes likely underestimated the overlap of the full repertoire. No difference between circulating pathogenic-like lymphocytes and bulk blood T cells was detected by traditional Vbeta family usage analysis. Synovial and circulating pathogenic-like lymphocyte repertoires were less diverse than bulk blood CD4 repertoires, with some CPL samples as oligoclonal as synovium.

Note on this clone: Its antigen is currently not known. No base-level quality is on record; no much larger clone is a single base apart.

For CDR1 and CDR2, the germline V gene lists LGHNA and YSLEER. The CDR3 covers 16 residues, taking in both the cysteine and the phenylalanine. Only the CDR3 part of the read is kept: 48 bases, read in frame from the first base. Trimmed from V: 0 bases; trimmed from J: 3 bases; junction bases lacking a gene match: 5. The sequenced samples were obtained from patients with active juvenile idiopathic arthritis. Cells were sorted immediately after thawing, with dead cells excluded using Live/Dead Fixable Near-IR Stain. Material: CD4+ T cells from blood. The chain joins TRBV4-3 to TRBJ2-1; TRBD1 lines up with 7 middle nucleotides. This TCR was recovered from a human donor with juvenile idiopathic arthritis. The CDR3 sequence is CASSQDLPGGYNEQFF. Here is the DNA: TGCGCCAGCAGCCAAGACCTCCCAGGGGGCTACAATGAGCAGTTCTTC.